The 16 T cell receptor beta chains in this list originate from one sample, sequenced in a study of Ad26.COV2.S vaccination and SARS-CoV-2 variants. Profiling relied on immunoSEQ multiplex PCR, and the TCRdb table lists in-frame clones only, not all of them. The data contain 350,000 to 450,000 clones, roughly 91% of them seen just once; the ten biggest clones take up around 3.7%. The treatment denotes: some 20 received Ad26.COV2.S at low or high dose, single or two shots; about 5 received placebo; per-sample allocation not given. Sampling was done on day 63 after the first vaccine or placebo injection. Material: peripheral blood, obtained in a trial of Ad26.COV2.S vaccine versus placebo. The receptor source for this set is a person between 18 and 65 years old who received the Ad26.COV2.S COVID-19 vaccine or a placebo.

This sequence joins TRBV5-6 and TRBJ2-7; D perhaps matches TRBD2 (6 bases). V shed 3 bases and J shed 7 bases, with 14 bases lying between them. In germline, CDR1 is SGHDT, CDR2 YYEEEE. The CDR3 runs to 13 residues. The CDR3 sequence is CASSSTPRGEQYF. As DNA, the CDR3 is TGTGCCAGCAGCTCGACACCCCGGGGGGAGCAGTACTTC.

This clone was observed a few times. This chain connects TRBV5-1 to TRBJ1-1; tentatively, D is TRBD1 (5 bases). V dropped 5 bases and J dropped 3 bases, with 11 bases sitting between them. Germline V lookup: CDR1 SGHRS, CDR2 YFSETQ. This CDR3 comprises 13 residues. The chain's CDR3 is CASSRGMDTEAFF. The CDR3 DNA sequence: TGCGCCAGCAGTAGGGGTATGGACACTGAAGCTTTCTTT.

The chain combines TRBV18 with TRBJ2-3; 7 bases are a match to TRBD2. Germline V gene lookup returns CDR1 KGHSH and CDR2 LQKENI. CDR3 length equals 13 residues. Trimming at V came to 6 bases and at J to 4 bases, leaving 4 bases not matched to a gene. The CDR3 spells CASSAGRADTQYF. The CDR3 DNA reads as TGTGCCAGCTCGGCGGGGAGGGCAGATACGCAGTATTTT.

The chain employs TRBV6-5 and TRBJ2-5; the D gene is possibly TRBD1 (6 bases). Germline CDR1 and CDR2: MNHEY and SVGAGI. The CDR3 is 13 residues long. V was shortened by 4 bases and J by 5 bases, with 11 bases between the two germline ends. The CDR3 DNA sequence: TGTGCCAGCAGTTCAGGGGTAGTTGAGACCCAGTACTTC. This gives the protein CASSSGVVETQYF.

The chain recombines TRBV3-1 (or the pseudogene TRBV3-2) with TRBJ1-2, with D maybe TRBD1 (6 bases). The germline gives CDR1 LGHDT, CDR2 YNNKEL (reference sequence). This CDR3 has 16 residues. Trimming removed 4 bases at V and 0 bases at J, with 15 bases between. CDR3 protein: CASSRRPSGANYGYTF. The CDR3 DNA is TGTGCCAGCAGCCGCCGCCCATCAGGGGCTAACTATGGCTACACCTTC.

V is TRBV7-3 and J is TRBJ2-3; the D is unclear. Germline V gene sequence: CDR1 SGHTA, CDR2 FQGTGA. The CDR3 is 14 amino acids. The V end lost 5 bases, the J end lost 2 bases, and 11 bases lay between the germline ends. The CDR3 DNA follows: TGTGCCAGCAGCCCGCGACATGTCACAGATACGCAGTATTTT. This gives the protein CASSPRHVTDTQYF.

This chain connects TRBV4-3 to TRBJ1-1; D gene ambiguous. This CDR3 has 18 residues. Germline CDR1 is LGHNA and CDR2 is YSLEER. V was clipped by 1 base and J by 2 bases, with 20 bases between them. CDR3 region: CASSQVVGLSLLNTEAFF. In nucleotides, the CDR3 is TGCGCCAGCAGCCAAGTCGTAGGCCTGAGCCTTTTAAACACTGAAGCTTTCTTT.

The chain combines TRBV18 with TRBJ1-2; D uncertain. CDR3 length equals 15 residues. V was pared by 1 base and J by 5 bases, with 14 bases between. Germline CDR1 KGHSH, CDR2 LQKENI. CDR3 bases: TGTGCCAGCTCACCACTTACGAAGACCGAATATGGCTACACCTTC. This translates into CASSPLTKTEYGYTF.

This chain uses TRBV9 with TRBJ2-5, with 9 positions matching TRBD2. The CDR3 is 17 residues long. Germline V gene data show CDR1 as SGDLS and CDR2 as YYNGEE. V lost 0 bases to trimming and J lost 3 bases; unmatched junction nucleotides: 9. CDR3 region: CASSVGSSGGSKETQYF. The CDR3 nucleotides read TGTGCCAGCAGCGTAGGGTCGAGCGGGGGGTCCAAAGAGACCCAGTACTTC. Looking up the rest from reference TRBV9 and TRBJ2-5 gives the full variable domain: DSGVTQTPKHLITATGQRVTLRCSPRSGDLSVYWYQQSLDQGLQFLIQYYNGEERAKGNILERFSAQQFPDLHSELNLSSLELGDSALYFCASSVGSSGGSKETQYFGPGTRLLVL.

The chain recombines TRBV11-3 with TRBJ2-5, with 14 bases fitting TRBD2. V lost 5 bases, J lost 2 bases, and 4 bases stayed unmatched. Germline V CDR1 and CDR2: SGHNT, YENEEA. This CDR3 is built from 16 residues. CDR3 sequence reads: CASSARLAGGQETQYF. The CDR3 region has the DNA TGTGCCAGCAGCGCCCGACTAGCGGGGGGGCAAGAGACCCAGTACTTC.

The rearrangement links TRBV9 to TRBJ2-2; D is uncertain. CDR1 and CDR2 from the germline V gene are SGDLS and YYNGEE. Trimming removed 4 bases from V and 6 bases from J, with 10 bases in between. The CDR3 runs to 13 residues. CDR3 region: CASSLLMAGELFF. CDR3 coding DNA: TGTGCCAGCAGCTTACTAATGGCCGGGGAGCTGTTTTTT.

To note about this clone: Other DNA sequences in the same sample also yield this CDR3. V gene TRBV9 combines with J gene TRBJ2-7; 7 bases are a match to TRBD2. The CDR3 has 14 residues. Germline assignment: CDR1 SGDLS and CDR2 YYNGEE. V was pared by 0 bases and J by 3 bases, with 3 bases of the junction left unmatched. In DNA, the CDR3 is TGTGCCAGCAGCGTAGGCCTAGCGGACTACGAGCAGTACTTC. As protein: CASSVGLADYEQYF.

This clone has only one observation. The chain links TRBV2 to TRBJ2-2, with D tentatively TRBD1 or TRBD2 (5 bases each). The CDR3 covers 17 residues. V gave up 1 base and J gave up 1 base, with 13 bases separating them. CDR1 SNHLY and CDR2 FYNNEI come from the germline V gene. CDR3 residues: CASSEVGPSRNTGELFF. DNA of the CDR3: TGTGCCAGCAGTGAAGTGGGACCAAGCCGGAACACCGGGGAGCTGTTTTTT.

V usage is TRBV12-5 and J usage is TRBJ1-5; the D is unclear. The V end was cut by 8 bases, the J end by 5 bases, with 13 bases between. Looked up from germline, CDR1 is LGHNT and CDR2 is FRNRAP. This CDR3 is 13 amino acids long. The CDR3 nucleotides are TGTGCTAGTAGAGTAGGGAGCGATCAGCCCCAGCATTTT. Translation gives CASRVGSDQPQHF.

This clone showed up just a few times. This sequence joins TRBV30 and TRBJ1-5; no clear D. The CDR3 is 12 amino acids. With 3 bases removed from V and 7 bases from J, the gap between germline ends came to 10 bases. CDR1 and CDR2 (germline): GTSNPN, SVGIG (reference sequence). CDR3 sequence reads: CAWSLGEQPQHF. For the CDR3, the DNA is TGTGCCTGGAGCCTCGGGGAGCAGCCCCAGCATTTT. The full variable domain, rest sourced from reference TRBV30 and TRBJ1-5, is SQTIHQWPATLVQPVGSPLSLECTVEGTSNPNLYWYRQAAGRGLQLLFYSVGIGQISSEVPQNLSASRPQDRQFILSSKKLLLSDSGFYLCAWSLGEQPQHFGDGTRLSIL.

The gene calls are TRBV7-2 and TRBJ1-2, with unresolved D. Germline values: CDR1 SGHTA, CDR2 FQGNSA. V lost 4 bases and J 8 bases, leaving 14 bases between the germline ends. This CDR3 has 13 amino acids. Here the CDR3 reads CASSSRMDVGYTF. The CDR3 DNA reads TGTGCCAGCAGCTCCCGTATGGACGTCGGCTACACCTTC.